Sequencing of this T cell receptor (beta chain) was carried out in a study of molecular identifiers for immune sequencing clone quantification. Study details: Replicate RNA from 20,000 or 100,000 naive CD8 T cells formed five aliquots; four were sequenced.

As to this clonotype: This likely comes from a read error, as the CDR3 has no conserved phenylalanine or tryptophan at its end.

TCRdb independently ran MiXCR on the PCR reads; one entry per CDR3 protein. The table lists 75,000 to 100,000 distinct CDR3 sequences, under 20% of them singletons, with around 0.91% in the top ten. The CDR3 runs to 16 residues. In germline, CDR1 is SSHAT, CDR2 FNYEAQ (reference sequence). The chain has TRBV7-7 and TRBJ1-3; no definite D call. The origin of this receptor is a human donor in good health. Some libraries in this study had Jurkat cell RNA spiked in. Specimen: naive CD8+ T cells from blood, with Jurkat cell RNA spiked in. Sample subset: FACS-sorted CD8+CD4-CCR7+CD45RA+ naive T cells. CDR3 DNA sequence: TGTGCCAGCAGCCCCGGACTTCCAAGCTCTGGAAACGCCATATATTCT. Translating gives CASSPGLPSSGNAIYS.